Sequencing of this T cell receptor (beta chain) was carried out in a study of Graves' ophthalmopathy and Graves' hyperthyroidism. Study findings and constraints: For predicting ophthalmopathy progression, the model had almost 71% sensitivity and nearly 75% specificity. Built on 13 signatures, a model told ophthalmopathy apart from stable hyperthyroidism with over 85% sensitivity and 70% to 82% specificity.

Other autoimmune diseases, uncontrolled infections, pregnancy or lactation excluded patients from enrollment. Serum thyroxine and TRAb, along with clinical symptoms, thyroid ultrasound and orbital computed tomography, were what diagnosis relied on. On this clonotype: Its antigen is still unknown.

Germline assignment: CDR1 SGDLS and CDR2 YYNGEE. Trimming stripped 4 bases from V and 2 bases from J, with 15 bases between. CDR3 length equals 15 residues. RNA transcripts were the template, and TCR beta CDR3 regions were amplified from them. RT-PCR with HTBI primers came first, then second-round multiplex PCR. TCRdb re-analysed the multiplex PCR reads in MiXCR, keeping a single row per CDR3 protein. The table records around 470,000 distinct CDR3 sequences, roughly an eighth of them present only once. The sequenced sample was blood. This sequence joins TRBV9 and TRBJ1-1; no definite D call. The receptor was derived from a woman in her 30s with Graves' ophthalmopathy. The CDR3 nucleotides are TGTGCCAGCAGCCCCAGTCCCATCGTAAACACTGAAGCTTTCTTT. Protein sequence: CASSPSPIVNTEAFF.